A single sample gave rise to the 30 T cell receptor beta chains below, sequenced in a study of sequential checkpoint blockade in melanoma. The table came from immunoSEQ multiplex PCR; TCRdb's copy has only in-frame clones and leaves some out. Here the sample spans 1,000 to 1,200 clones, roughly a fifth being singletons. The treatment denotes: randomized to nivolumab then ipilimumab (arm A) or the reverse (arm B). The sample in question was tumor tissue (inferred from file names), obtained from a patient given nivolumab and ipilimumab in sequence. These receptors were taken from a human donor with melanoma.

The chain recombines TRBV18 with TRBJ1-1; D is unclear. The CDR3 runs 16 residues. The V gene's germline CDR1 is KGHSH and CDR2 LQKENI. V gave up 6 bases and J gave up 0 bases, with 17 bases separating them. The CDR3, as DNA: TGTGCCAGCTCGCCCAGCTCGGGGAGGATGAACACTGAAGCTTTCTTT. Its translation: CASSPSSGRMNTEAFF.

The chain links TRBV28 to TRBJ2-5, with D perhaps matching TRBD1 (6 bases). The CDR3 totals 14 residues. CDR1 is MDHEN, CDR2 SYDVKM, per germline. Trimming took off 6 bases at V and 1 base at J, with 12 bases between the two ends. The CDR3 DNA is TGTGCCAGCAGGTCGACAGGTACCCAAGAGACCCAGTACTTC. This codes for CASRSTGTQETQYF.

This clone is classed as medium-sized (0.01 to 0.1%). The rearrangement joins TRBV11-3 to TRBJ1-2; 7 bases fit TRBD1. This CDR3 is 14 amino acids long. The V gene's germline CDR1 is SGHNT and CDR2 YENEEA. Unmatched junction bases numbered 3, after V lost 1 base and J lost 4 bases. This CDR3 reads CASSLGGTAYGYTF. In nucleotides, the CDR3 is TGTGCCAGCAGCTTAGGAGGGACAGCCTATGGCTACACCTTC.

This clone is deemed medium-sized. The CDR3 DNA sequence: TGTGCCAGCAGCCACGGGACTACCCAAGGCAATGAGCAGTTCTTC. This encodes CASSHGTTQGNEQFF. The chain joins TRBV11-3 to TRBJ2-1, with TRBD2 matching 7 bases. Unmatched junction bases numbered 10, after V lost 5 bases and J lost 6 bases. Germline V gene lookup returns CDR1 SGHNT and CDR2 YENEEA. The CDR3 spans 15 residues.

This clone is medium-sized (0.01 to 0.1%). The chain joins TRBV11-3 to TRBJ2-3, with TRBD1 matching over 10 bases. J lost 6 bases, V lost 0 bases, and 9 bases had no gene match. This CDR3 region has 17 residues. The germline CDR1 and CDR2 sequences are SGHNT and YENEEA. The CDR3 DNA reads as TGTGCCAGCAGCTTAGACCACCCGACAGGGGGCGAGGATACGCAGTATTTT. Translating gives CASSLDHPTGGEDTQYF.

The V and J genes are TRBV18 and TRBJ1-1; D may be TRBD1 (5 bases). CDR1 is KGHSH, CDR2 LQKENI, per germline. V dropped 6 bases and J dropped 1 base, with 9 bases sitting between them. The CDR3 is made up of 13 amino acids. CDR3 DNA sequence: TGTGCCAGCTCGTCAGGGAAGAACACTGAAGCTTTCTTT. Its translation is CASSSGKNTEAFF. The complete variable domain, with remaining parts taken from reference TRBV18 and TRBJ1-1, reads NAGVMQNPRHLVRRRGQEARLRCSPMKGHSHVYWYRQLPEEGLKFMVYLQKENIIDESGMPKERFSAEFPKEGPSILRIQQVVRGDSAAYFCASSSGKNTEAFFGQGTRLTVV.

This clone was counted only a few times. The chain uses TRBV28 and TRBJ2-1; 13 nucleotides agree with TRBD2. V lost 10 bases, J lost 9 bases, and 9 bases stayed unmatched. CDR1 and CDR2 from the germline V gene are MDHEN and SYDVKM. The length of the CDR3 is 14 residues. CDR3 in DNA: TGTGCCACTCGACTAGCGGGAGGCCGCCGTGAGCAGTTCTTC. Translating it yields CATRLAGGRREQFF.

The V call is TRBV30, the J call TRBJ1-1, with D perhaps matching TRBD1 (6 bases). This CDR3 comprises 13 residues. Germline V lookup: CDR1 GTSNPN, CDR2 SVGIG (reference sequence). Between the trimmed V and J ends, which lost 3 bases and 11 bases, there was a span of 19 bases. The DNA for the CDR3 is TGTGCCTGGAGGTCTCAGGGACAAGTGAGGGCTTTCTTT. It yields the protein CAWRSQGQVRAFF.

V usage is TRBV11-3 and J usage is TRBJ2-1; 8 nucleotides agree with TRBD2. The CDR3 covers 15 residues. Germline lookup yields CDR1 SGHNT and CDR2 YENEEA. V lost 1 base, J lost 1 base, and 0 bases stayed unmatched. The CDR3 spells CASSLVAGSYNEQFF. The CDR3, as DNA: TGTGCCAGCAGCTTAGTAGCGGGATCCTACAATGAGCAGTTCTTC.

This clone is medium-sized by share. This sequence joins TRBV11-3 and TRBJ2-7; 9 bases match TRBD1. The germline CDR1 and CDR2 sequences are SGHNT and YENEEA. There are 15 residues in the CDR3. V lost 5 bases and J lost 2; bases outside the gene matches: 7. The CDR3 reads CASSEPGQGAYEQYF. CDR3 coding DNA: TGTGCCAGCAGCGAGCCGGGACAGGGAGCCTACGAGCAGTACTTC.

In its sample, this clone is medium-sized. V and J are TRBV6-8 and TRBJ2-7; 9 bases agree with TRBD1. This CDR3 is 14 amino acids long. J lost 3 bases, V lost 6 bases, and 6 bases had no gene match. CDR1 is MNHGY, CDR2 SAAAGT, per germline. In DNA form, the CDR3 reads TGTGCCAGCAGATCCGGGACAGGGAACTACGAGCAGTACTTC. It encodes CASRSGTGNYEQYF.

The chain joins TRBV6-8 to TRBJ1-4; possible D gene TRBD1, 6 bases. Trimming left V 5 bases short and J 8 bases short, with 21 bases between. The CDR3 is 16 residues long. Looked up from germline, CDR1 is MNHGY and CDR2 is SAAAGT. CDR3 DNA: TGTGCCAGCAGTGGGGTTGGCCAGGGGCTGGGGGAAAAACTGTTTTTT. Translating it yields CASSGVGQGLGEKLFF.

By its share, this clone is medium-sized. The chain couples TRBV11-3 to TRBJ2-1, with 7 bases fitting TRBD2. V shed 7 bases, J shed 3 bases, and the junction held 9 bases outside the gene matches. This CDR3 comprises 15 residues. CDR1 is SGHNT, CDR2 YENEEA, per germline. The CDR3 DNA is TGTGCCAGCACCCTAACGTCGGGGGGCTACAATGAGCAGTTCTTC. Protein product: CASTLTSGGYNEQFF. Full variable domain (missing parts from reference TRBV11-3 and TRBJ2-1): EAGVVQSPRYKIIEKKQPVAFWCNPISGHNTLYWYLQNLGQGPELLIRYENEEAVDDSQLPKDRFSAERLKGVDSTLKIQPAELGDSAVYLCASTLTSGGYNEQFFGPGTRLTVL.

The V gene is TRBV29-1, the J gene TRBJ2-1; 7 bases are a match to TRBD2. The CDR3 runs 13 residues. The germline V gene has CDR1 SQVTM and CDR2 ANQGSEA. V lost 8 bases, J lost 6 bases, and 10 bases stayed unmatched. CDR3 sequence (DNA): TGCAGCTTCCTGGGAGCGGGGTTCAATGAGCAGTTCTTC. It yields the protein CSFLGAGFNEQFF.

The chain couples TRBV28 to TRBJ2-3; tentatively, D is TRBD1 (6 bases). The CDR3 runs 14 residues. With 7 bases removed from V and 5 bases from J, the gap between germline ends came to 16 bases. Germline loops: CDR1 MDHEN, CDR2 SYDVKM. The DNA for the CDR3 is TGTGCCAGCAACCGACCACAAGGGGGAGATACGCAGTATTTT. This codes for CASNRPQGGDTQYF.

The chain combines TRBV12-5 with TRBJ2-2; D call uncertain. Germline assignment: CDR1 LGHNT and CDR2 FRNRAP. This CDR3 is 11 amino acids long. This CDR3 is CASRYTGELFF. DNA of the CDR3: TGTGCCAGTCGGTACACCGGGGAGCTGTTTTTT.

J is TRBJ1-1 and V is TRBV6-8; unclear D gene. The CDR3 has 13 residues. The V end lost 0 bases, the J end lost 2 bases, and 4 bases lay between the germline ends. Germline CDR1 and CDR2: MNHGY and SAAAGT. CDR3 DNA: TGTGCCAGCAGTTACTCCCGCAACACTGAAGCTTTCTTT. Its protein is CASSYSRNTEAFF.

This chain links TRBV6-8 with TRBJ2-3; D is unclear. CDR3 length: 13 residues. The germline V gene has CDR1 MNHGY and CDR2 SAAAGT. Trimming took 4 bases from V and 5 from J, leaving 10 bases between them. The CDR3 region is CASSSPGGDTQYF. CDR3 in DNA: TGTGCCAGCAGTTCCCCGGGCGGAGATACGCAGTATTTT.

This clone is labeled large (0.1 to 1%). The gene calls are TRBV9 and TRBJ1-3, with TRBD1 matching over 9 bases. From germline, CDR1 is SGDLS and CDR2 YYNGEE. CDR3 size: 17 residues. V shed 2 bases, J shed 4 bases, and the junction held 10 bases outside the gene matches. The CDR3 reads CASSVSGTGTRGNTIYF. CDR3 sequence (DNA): TGTGCCAGCAGCGTCTCAGGGACAGGGACGAGGGGAAACACCATATATTTT.

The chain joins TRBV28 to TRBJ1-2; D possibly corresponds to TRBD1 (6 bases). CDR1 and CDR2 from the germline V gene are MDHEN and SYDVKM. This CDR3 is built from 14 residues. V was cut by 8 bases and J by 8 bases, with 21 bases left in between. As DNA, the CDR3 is TGTGCCAGCGGGGGGGGTTTGTACAGGGAAGGCTACACCTTC. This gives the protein CASGGGLYREGYTF.

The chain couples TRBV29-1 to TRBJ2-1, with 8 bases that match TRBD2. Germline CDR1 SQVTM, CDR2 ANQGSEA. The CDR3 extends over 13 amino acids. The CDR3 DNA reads TGCGGCTTAGCGGGGACGAGTTACAATGAGCAGTTCTTC. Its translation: CGLAGTSYNEQFF.

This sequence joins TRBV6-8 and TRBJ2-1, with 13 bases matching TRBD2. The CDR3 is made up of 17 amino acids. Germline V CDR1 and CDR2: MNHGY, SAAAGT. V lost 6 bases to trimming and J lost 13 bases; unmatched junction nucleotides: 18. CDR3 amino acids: CASSFQLTTSGRFSQFF. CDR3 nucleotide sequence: TGTGCCAGCAGCTTTCAGCTTACGACTAGCGGGAGGTTTTCCCAGTTCTTC.

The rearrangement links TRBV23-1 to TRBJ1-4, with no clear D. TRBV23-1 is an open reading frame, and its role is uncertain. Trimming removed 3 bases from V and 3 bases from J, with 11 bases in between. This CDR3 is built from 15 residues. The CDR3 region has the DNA TGCGCCAGCAGTCATGTTTGGGGTCCTAATGAAAAACTGTTTTTT. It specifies CASSHVWGPNEKLFF.

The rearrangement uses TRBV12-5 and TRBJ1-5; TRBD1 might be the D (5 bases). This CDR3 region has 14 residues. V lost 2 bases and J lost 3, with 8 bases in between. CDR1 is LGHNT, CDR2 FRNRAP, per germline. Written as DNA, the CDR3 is TGTGCTAGTGGTTTGAGCAGGGTCAATCAGCCCCAGCATTTT. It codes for CASGLSRVNQPQHF. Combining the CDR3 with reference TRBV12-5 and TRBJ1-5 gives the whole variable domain DARVTQTPRHKVTEMGQEVTMRCQPILGHNTVFWYRQTMMQGLELLAYFRNRAPLDDSGMPKDRFSAEMPDATLATLKIQPSEPRDSAVYFCASGLSRVNQPQHFGDGTRLSIL.

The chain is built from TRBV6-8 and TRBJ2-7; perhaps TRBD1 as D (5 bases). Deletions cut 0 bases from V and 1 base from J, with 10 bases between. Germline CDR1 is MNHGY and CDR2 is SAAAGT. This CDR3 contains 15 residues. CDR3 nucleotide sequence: TGTGCCAGCAGTTACTCTTCAGGGTGGTCCTACGAGCAGTACTTC. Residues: CASSYSSGWSYEQYF.

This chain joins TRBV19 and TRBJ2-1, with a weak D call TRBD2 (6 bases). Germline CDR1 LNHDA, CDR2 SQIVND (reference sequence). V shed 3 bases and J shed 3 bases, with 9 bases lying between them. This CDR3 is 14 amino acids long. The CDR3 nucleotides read TGTGCCAGTAGTATGGGCGGGGACTACAATGAGCAGTTCTTC. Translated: CASSMGGDYNEQFF.

CDR3 sequence reads: CASSLAVAGGAGELFF. The CDR3 coding sequence is TGCGCCAGCAGCTTGGCCGTAGCGGGAGGGGCCGGGGAGCTGTTTTTT. The rearrangement links TRBV5-1 to TRBJ2-2; 11 bases match TRBD2. Germline V gene sequence: CDR1 SGHRS, CDR2 YFSETQ. CDR3 length equals 16 residues. V was pared by 0 bases and J by 6 bases, with 4 bases of the junction left unmatched.

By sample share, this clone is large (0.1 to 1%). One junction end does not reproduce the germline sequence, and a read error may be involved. The CDR3 coding sequence is TGTGCCAGCAGCAAGACCGAAAGAGGCCGACACCTCTTT. Its protein product is CASSKTERGRHLF. V and J are TRBV6-8 and TRBJ1-1; D is unclear. The CDR3 consists of 13 residues. Germline V gives CDR1 MNHGY, CDR2 SAAAGT.

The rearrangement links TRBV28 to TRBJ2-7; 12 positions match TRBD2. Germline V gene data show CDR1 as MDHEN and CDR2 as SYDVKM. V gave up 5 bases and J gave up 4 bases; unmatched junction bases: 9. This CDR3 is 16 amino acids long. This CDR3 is CASSPNDGLAGYEQYF. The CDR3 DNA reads TGTGCCAGCAGTCCCAACGACGGACTAGCGGGATACGAGCAGTACTTC.

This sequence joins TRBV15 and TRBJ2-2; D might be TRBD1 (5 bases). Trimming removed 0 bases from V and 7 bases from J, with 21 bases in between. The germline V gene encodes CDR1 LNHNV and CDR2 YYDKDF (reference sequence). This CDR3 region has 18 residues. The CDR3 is CATSRDTWGDRLGGELFF. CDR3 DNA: TGTGCCACCAGCAGAGATACCTGGGGCGACCGCTTAGGCGGGGAGCTGTTTTTT.